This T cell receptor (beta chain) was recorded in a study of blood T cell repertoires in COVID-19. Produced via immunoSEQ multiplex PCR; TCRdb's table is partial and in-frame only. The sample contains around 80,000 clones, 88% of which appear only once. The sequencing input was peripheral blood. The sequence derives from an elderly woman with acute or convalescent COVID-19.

CDR3 sequence reads: CASSLGLGAGELFF. Written as DNA, the CDR3 is TGCGCCAGCAGCTTGGGGCTGGGAGCCGGGGAGCTGTTTTTT. The chain joins TRBV5-1 to TRBJ2-2; tentative D call: TRBD2 (5 bases). There are 14 residues in the CDR3. Trimming removed 0 bases from V and 6 bases from J, with 9 bases in between. In germline, CDR1 is SGHRS, CDR2 YFSETQ. The variable domain in full, with the rest retrieved from reference TRBV5-1 and TRBJ2-2, is KAGVTQTPRYLIKTRGQQVTLSCSPISGHRSVSWYQQTPGQGLQFLFEYFSETQRNKGNFPGRFSGRQFSNSRSEMNVSTLELGDSALYLCASSLGLGAGELFFGEGSRLTVL.